The sample holds many counts of the clone carrying this TCR beta chain. These data come from a study of shared clonotypes between healthy human individuals. V was trimmed by 1 base and J by 1 base, leaving 14 bases between them. Germline loops: CDR1 LNHNV, CDR2 YYDKDF (reference sequence). The length of the CDR3 is 16 residues. Deep-level running was used for the assay. Clones were sequenced by immunoSEQ multiplex PCR, and TCRdb holds only the in-frame ones, with some missing. The repertoire holds about 480,000 clones, with 60% to 85% as singletons. This sequence originates from a woman aged 35 to 49 in good health. Some clones in this sample may be carry-over from other donors' samples. Sequencing was performed on PBMCs. V and J are TRBV15 and TRBJ2-7, with D perhaps matching TRBD2 (6 bases). CDR3 in DNA: TGTGCCACCAGCAGAGGTCGCGGGACCGGTTCCTACGAGCAGTACTTC. It translates to CATSRGRGTGSYEQYF. The entire variable domain, with the rest obtained from reference TRBV15 and TRBJ2-7, is as follows: DAMVIQNPRYQVTQFGKPVTLSCSQTLNHNVMYWYQQKSSQAPKLLFHYYDKDFNNEADTPDNFQSRRPNTSFCFLDIRSPGLGDTAMYLCATSRGRGTGSYEQYFGPGTRLTVT.